These 8 T cell receptor beta chains were sequenced from one sample in a study of early stage breast cancer tumors. Sequenced by immunoSEQ multiplex PCR; TCRdb stores in-frame clones only, minus some. The sample contains 45,000 to 60,000 clones, just over 90% of which appear only once. The sequencing input was blood. The receptors derive from a person aged 70 to 85 with breast cancer.

V and J are TRBV14 and TRBJ1-1; 7 bases match TRBD1. CDR3 length: 14 residues. V shed 1 base, J shed 4 bases, and the junction held 3 bases outside the gene matches. The germline CDR1 and CDR2 sequences are SGHDN and FVKESK. The CDR3 region is CASSQVEGATEAFF. As DNA, the CDR3 is TGTGCCAGCAGCCAAGTGGAGGGGGCCACTGAAGCTTTCTTT. The variable domain in full, with the rest retrieved from reference TRBV14 and TRBJ1-1, is EAGVTQFPSHSVIEKGQTVTLRCDPISGHDNLYWYRRVMGKEIKFLLHFVKESKQDESGMPNNRFLAERTGGTYSTLKVQPAELEDSGVYFCASSQVEGATEAFFGQGTRLTVV.

The chain links TRBV11-3 to TRBJ1-1, with unresolved D. The germline V gene has CDR1 SGHNT and CDR2 YENEEA. Trimming pared 1 base from V and 1 base from J, leaving 4 bases between. The length of the CDR3 is 13 residues. CDR3 bases: TGTGCCAGCAGCTTAGCGGGGAACACTGAAGCTTTCTTT. Amino acid sequence: CASSLAGNTEAFF. Combining the CDR3 with reference TRBV11-3 and TRBJ1-1 gives the whole variable domain EAGVVQSPRYKIIEKKQPVAFWCNPISGHNTLYWYLQNLGQGPELLIRYENEEAVDDSQLPKDRFSAERLKGVDSTLKIQPAELGDSAVYLCASSLAGNTEAFFGQGTRLTVV.

The chain combines TRBV18 with TRBJ2-7; D may be TRBD2 (7 bases). V shed 0 bases and J shed 0 bases, with 12 bases lying between them. The length of the CDR3 is 16 residues. CDR1 is KGHSH, CDR2 LQKENI, per germline. CDR3 coding DNA: TGTGCCAGCTCACCACCCGACAGGACTAGCTCCTACGAGCAGTACTTC. This codes for CASSPPDRTSSYEQYF.

The chain carries TRBV6-6 and TRBJ2-1, with D unclear. This CDR3 comprises 11 residues. The germline CDR1 and CDR2 sequences are MNHNY and SVGAGI (reference sequence). Trimming removed 3 bases from V and 8 bases from J, with 5 bases in between. CDR3 coding DNA: TGTGCCAGCAGTTATTTCGATGAGCAGTTCTTC. Translating gives CASSYFDEQFF.

The chain employs TRBV7-9 and TRBJ2-3; D unclear. Germline V CDR1 and CDR2: SEHNR, FQNEAQ (reference sequence). The V end lost 3 bases, the J end lost 4 bases, and 8 bases lay between the germline ends. The length of the CDR3 is 13 residues. The CDR3 is CASSFPGSDTQYF. The CDR3 DNA follows: TGTGCCAGCAGCTTCCCAGGATCAGATACGCAGTATTTT.

The chain is built from TRBV7-2 and TRBJ2-1, with 8 bases aligning to TRBD2. Germline CDR1 reads SGHTA; CDR2 reads FQGNSA. After removal of 5 bases from V and 7 bases from J, the junction contained 10 bases not matched to a gene. This CDR3 region has 15 residues. CDR3 loop: CASSPGTSFRNEQFF. The CDR3, as DNA: TGTGCCAGCAGCCCCGGGACTAGTTTCAGAAATGAGCAGTTCTTC.

This chain connects TRBV4-2 to TRBJ2-2; TRBD2 might be the D (5 bases). The V end was cut by 0 bases, the J end by 6 bases, with 14 bases between. Germline V gene sequence: CDR1 LGHNA, CDR2 YNFKEQ. This CDR3 is built from 16 residues. The CDR3 loop reads CASSQEAAGRAGELFF. CDR3 DNA: TGTGCCAGCAGCCAAGAAGCGGCCGGTCGCGCCGGGGAGCTGTTTTTT.

J is TRBJ1-2 and V is TRBV6-1; 10 bases map to TRBD1. Germline V lookup: CDR1 MNHNS, CDR2 SASEGT. V gave up 6 bases and J gave up 7 bases; unmatched junction bases: 5. This CDR3 region has 13 residues. The chain's CDR3 is CASSEDRGSGYTF. CDR3 nucleotide sequence: TGTGCCAGCAGCGAGGACAGGGGGTCTGGCTACACCTTC.